The 18 T cell receptor beta chains below come from one sample, sequenced in a study of T-cell reconstitution after alpha-beta-depleted transplantation in children (dated by TCRdb to between 2015 and 2016). The library was made by PCR. TCRdb lists the instrument as Illumina HiSeq 2500. To normalize quantification of the TCRbeta repertoire, the TCR libraries were built with molecular barcoding that relied on unique molecular identifiers. The public reads were quality trimmed at Q25 with fastp and then assembled into clones with MiXCR by TCRdb, keeping productive beta chains. Each entry is one CDR3 protein sequence, shown with its most common DNA and genes. The sample table contains about 400,000 distinct CDR3 sequences; only one count was recorded for roughly 22% of them. 3% to 4.5% of the sample comes from the top ten. The input for sequencing was PBMCs from the stem cell graft donor, taken from the stem cell graft. The source is a human donor who donated a stem cell graft to a child with acute myeloid leukemia.

As concerns this clonotype: A much more abundant neighbour one base away suggests this may be a read error. The J gene is TRBJ2-3, the V gene TRBV4-3, with 13 nucleotides matching TRBD2. In germline, CDR1 is LGHNA, CDR2 YSLEER. The CDR3 covers 17 residues. As DNA, the CDR3 is TGCGCCAGCAGCCTACGGACTAGCGGGGGAAGCACACATACGCAGTATTTT. Translated: CASSLRTSGGSTHTQYF.

This clonotype appeared many times. The chain links TRBV24-1 to TRBJ2-6; no clear D gene. Germline V gives CDR1 KGHDR, CDR2 SFDVKD. The CDR3 consists of 14 residues. Trimming pared 5 bases from V and 2 bases from J, leaving 6 bases between. CDR3 sequence reads: CATSVGAGANVLTF. CDR3 sequence (DNA): TGTGCCACCAGTGTTGGGGCTGGGGCCAACGTCCTGACTTTC.

The V and J genes are TRBV7-9 and TRBJ1-1; 8 positions agree with TRBD1. Germline CDR1 and CDR2: SEHNR and FQNEAQ (reference sequence). The CDR3 has 13 amino acids. V lost 5 bases to trimming and J lost 5 bases; unmatched junction nucleotides: 4. CDR3 sequence (DNA): TGTGCCAGCAGCCGCGACAGGGGAACTGAAGCTTTCTTT. Translating it yields CASSRDRGTEAFF.

This clonotype was seen only a few times. The chain is built from TRBV29-1 and TRBJ2-5; perhaps D is TRBD1 or TRBD2 (6 bases each). Germline CDR1 is SQVTM and CDR2 is ANQGSEA. Deletions cut 4 bases from V and 2 bases from J, with 14 bases between. The CDR3 loop spans 14 amino acids. CDR3 protein: CSVGAGGPQETQYF. The DNA of the CDR3 is TGCAGCGTTGGGGCTGGGGGGCCTCAAGAGACCCAGTACTTC. Based on the CDR3 plus reference TRBV29-1 and TRBJ2-5, the full variable domain is SAVISQKPSRDICQRGTSLTIQCQVDSQVTMMFWYRQQPGQSLTLIATANQGSEATYESGFVIDKFPISRPNLTFSTLTVSNMSPEDSSIYLCSVGAGGPQETQYFGPGTRLLVL.

The chain is built from TRBV28 and TRBJ2-5, with 7 bases identical to TRBD2. V shed 0 bases, J shed 5 bases, and the junction held 9 bases outside the gene matches. Germline CDR1 and CDR2: MDHEN and SYDVKM. CDR3 size: 16 residues. The CDR3 DNA is TGTGCCAGCAGTTTATGGTCTGGGGGGGTCGGGGAGACCCAGTACTTC. It is translated as CASSLWSGGVGETQYF. Full variable domain (remainder filled in from reference TRBV28 and TRBJ2-5): DVKVTQSSRYLVKRTGEKVFLECVQDMDHENMFWYRQDPGLGLRLIYFSYDVKMKEKGDIPEGYSVSREKKERFSLILESASTNQTSMYLCASSLWSGGVGETQYFGPGTRLLVL.

This clonotype has a handful of counts. V is TRBV5-1 and J is TRBJ2-1, with 9 bases fitting TRBD1. The V gene end was trimmed by 2 bases and the J gene end by 10 bases; junction bases not matched to a gene: 10. Germline loops: CDR1 SGHRS, CDR2 YFSETQ. The CDR3 contains 15 residues. The CDR3 spells CASSFTGQGVLEQFF. The CDR3 DNA reads as TGCGCCAGCAGCTTCACGGGACAGGGTGTTTTGGAGCAGTTCTTC.

This clonotype was detected only a few times. The rearrangement joins TRBV6-2 or TRBV6-3 to TRBJ1-2; perhaps TRBD1 as D (6 bases). This CDR3 region has 12 residues. Between the trimmed V and J ends, which lost 6 bases and 7 bases, there was a span of 12 bases. Germline values: CDR1 MNHEY, CDR2 SVGEGT. The CDR3 loop reads CASRTTGSGYTF. The CDR3 region has the DNA TGTGCCAGCAGGACCACAGGGAGTGGCTACACCTTC.

The chain joins TRBV28 to TRBJ2-3; tentatively, D is TRBD1 (5 bases). The CDR3 has 16 amino acids. CDR1 MDHEN and CDR2 SYDVKM come from the germline V gene. With 5 bases removed from V and 2 bases from J, the gap between germline ends came to 17 bases. This chain's CDR3 is CASSPQGSWDTDTQYF. The CDR3 DNA sequence: TGTGCCAGCAGTCCTCAGGGATCATGGGACACAGATACGCAGTATTTT.

The gene calls are TRBV11-1 and TRBJ2-1; 9 bases align to TRBD2. V shed 1 base, J shed 2 bases, and the junction held 9 bases outside the gene matches. The germline gives CDR1 SGHAT, CDR2 FQDESV (reference sequence). This CDR3 comprises 18 residues. Written as DNA, the CDR3 is TGTGCCAGCAGCTTAGGGCTAGCGGGACTAAACCCCTACAATGAGCAGTTCTTC. It codes for CASSLGLAGLNPYNEQFF.

This clonotype was seen only a few times. This chain uses TRBV27 with TRBJ2-7; a weak D match, TRBD2 (6 bases). CDR1 and CDR2 from the germline V gene are MNHEY and SMNVEV (reference sequence). The CDR3 loop spans 15 amino acids. Trimming took 5 bases from V and 4 from J, leaving 18 bases between them. As DNA, the CDR3 is TGTGCCAGCAGTCAGTGGACGGGAGAGGTATACGAGCAGTACTTC. It is translated as CASSQWTGEVYEQYF.

This clonotype was found a few times. This rearrangement joins TRBV27 to TRBJ2-3; perhaps D is TRBD1 or TRBD2 (5 bases each). Germline V gene sequence: CDR1 MNHEY, CDR2 SMNVEV (reference sequence). V gave up 7 bases and J gave up 4 bases, with 15 bases separating them. The CDR3 runs 14 residues. DNA of the CDR3: TGTGCCAGCACAACCAAACGGGGCCCAGATACGCAGTATTTT. It is translated as CASTTKRGPDTQYF.

This clonotype was picked up a small number of times. V gene TRBV12-3 or TRBV12-4 combines with J gene TRBJ1-4; no reliable D call. This CDR3 contains 13 residues. Trimming stripped 3 bases from V and 8 bases from J, with 10 bases between. The CDR3 here is CASSLEDPEKLFF. Written as DNA, the CDR3 is TGTGCCAGCAGTTTGGAGGACCCAGAAAAACTGTTTTTT.

The chain has TRBV7-8 and TRBJ2-1; TRBD2 matches 7 bases. Germline V lookup: CDR1 SGHVS, CDR2 FQNEAQ. The length of the CDR3 is 14 residues. The J segment lost 13 bases and the V segment lost 7 bases, leaving 16 bases of the junction unmatched. The CDR3 DNA follows: TGTGCCAGCATGCGGACTAGTTTTGTCGCGTCCCAGTTCTTC. Encoded protein: CASMRTSFVASQFF.

This clonotype has a handful of counts. The genes are TRBV20-1 and TRBJ1-1; D is possibly TRBD1 (6 bases). The ends were cut back, 3 bases at V and 1 base at J, with 15 bases in the middle. CDR1 is DFQATT and CDR2 is SNEGSKA in the germline V gene (reference sequence). This CDR3 spans 15 amino acids. CDR3 sequence (DNA): TGCAGTGCTAGGAACACAGGGTACGGGAACACTGAAGCTTTCTTT. Its translation is CSARNTGYGNTEAFF.

This clonotype was observed many times. J is TRBJ1-1 and V is TRBV27; TRBD1 matches 8 bases. V gave up 5 bases and J gave up 0 bases; unmatched junction bases: 5. CDR3 length: 15 amino acids. Germline assignment: CDR1 MNHEY and CDR2 SMNVEV (reference sequence). Here the CDR3 DNA reads TGTGCCAGCAGTCTCACAGGGGGTCTGAACACTGAAGCTTTCTTT. Translated: CASSLTGGLNTEAFF.

This clonotype was counted a few times. The chain couples TRBV20-1 to TRBJ2-2; D not certain. This CDR3 comprises 12 residues. Germline CDR1 DFQATT, CDR2 SNEGSKA (reference sequence). V was trimmed by 3 bases and J by 6 bases, leaving 8 bases between them. The CDR3 bases are TGCAGTGCTAGTAGGGCAGCCGGGGAGCTGTTTTTT. It codes for CSASRAAGELFF.

There are many counts of this clonotype. The chain's CDR3 is CASSRELGDGTDTQYF. CDR3 nucleotide sequence: TGTGCCAGCAGCCGAGAGCTGGGGGACGGCACAGATACGCAGTATTTT. V usage is TRBV7-6 and J usage is TRBJ2-3; either TRBD1 or TRBD2 may supply D (5 bases each). The V end lost 5 bases, the J end lost 1 base, and 16 bases lay between the germline ends. This CDR3 region has 16 residues. Germline assignment: CDR1 SGHVS and CDR2 FNYEAQ.

In this sample, this clonotype turned up many times. The V gene is TRBV12-3 or TRBV12-4, the J gene TRBJ2-7; 8 bases map to TRBD2. This CDR3 spans 15 amino acids. After removal of 5 bases from V and 2 bases from J, the junction contained 8 bases not matched to a gene. In nucleotides, the CDR3 is TGTGCCAGCAGTCCCCTCGGACTAGCAACCTACGAGCAGTACTTC. Protein: CASSPLGLATYEQYF.